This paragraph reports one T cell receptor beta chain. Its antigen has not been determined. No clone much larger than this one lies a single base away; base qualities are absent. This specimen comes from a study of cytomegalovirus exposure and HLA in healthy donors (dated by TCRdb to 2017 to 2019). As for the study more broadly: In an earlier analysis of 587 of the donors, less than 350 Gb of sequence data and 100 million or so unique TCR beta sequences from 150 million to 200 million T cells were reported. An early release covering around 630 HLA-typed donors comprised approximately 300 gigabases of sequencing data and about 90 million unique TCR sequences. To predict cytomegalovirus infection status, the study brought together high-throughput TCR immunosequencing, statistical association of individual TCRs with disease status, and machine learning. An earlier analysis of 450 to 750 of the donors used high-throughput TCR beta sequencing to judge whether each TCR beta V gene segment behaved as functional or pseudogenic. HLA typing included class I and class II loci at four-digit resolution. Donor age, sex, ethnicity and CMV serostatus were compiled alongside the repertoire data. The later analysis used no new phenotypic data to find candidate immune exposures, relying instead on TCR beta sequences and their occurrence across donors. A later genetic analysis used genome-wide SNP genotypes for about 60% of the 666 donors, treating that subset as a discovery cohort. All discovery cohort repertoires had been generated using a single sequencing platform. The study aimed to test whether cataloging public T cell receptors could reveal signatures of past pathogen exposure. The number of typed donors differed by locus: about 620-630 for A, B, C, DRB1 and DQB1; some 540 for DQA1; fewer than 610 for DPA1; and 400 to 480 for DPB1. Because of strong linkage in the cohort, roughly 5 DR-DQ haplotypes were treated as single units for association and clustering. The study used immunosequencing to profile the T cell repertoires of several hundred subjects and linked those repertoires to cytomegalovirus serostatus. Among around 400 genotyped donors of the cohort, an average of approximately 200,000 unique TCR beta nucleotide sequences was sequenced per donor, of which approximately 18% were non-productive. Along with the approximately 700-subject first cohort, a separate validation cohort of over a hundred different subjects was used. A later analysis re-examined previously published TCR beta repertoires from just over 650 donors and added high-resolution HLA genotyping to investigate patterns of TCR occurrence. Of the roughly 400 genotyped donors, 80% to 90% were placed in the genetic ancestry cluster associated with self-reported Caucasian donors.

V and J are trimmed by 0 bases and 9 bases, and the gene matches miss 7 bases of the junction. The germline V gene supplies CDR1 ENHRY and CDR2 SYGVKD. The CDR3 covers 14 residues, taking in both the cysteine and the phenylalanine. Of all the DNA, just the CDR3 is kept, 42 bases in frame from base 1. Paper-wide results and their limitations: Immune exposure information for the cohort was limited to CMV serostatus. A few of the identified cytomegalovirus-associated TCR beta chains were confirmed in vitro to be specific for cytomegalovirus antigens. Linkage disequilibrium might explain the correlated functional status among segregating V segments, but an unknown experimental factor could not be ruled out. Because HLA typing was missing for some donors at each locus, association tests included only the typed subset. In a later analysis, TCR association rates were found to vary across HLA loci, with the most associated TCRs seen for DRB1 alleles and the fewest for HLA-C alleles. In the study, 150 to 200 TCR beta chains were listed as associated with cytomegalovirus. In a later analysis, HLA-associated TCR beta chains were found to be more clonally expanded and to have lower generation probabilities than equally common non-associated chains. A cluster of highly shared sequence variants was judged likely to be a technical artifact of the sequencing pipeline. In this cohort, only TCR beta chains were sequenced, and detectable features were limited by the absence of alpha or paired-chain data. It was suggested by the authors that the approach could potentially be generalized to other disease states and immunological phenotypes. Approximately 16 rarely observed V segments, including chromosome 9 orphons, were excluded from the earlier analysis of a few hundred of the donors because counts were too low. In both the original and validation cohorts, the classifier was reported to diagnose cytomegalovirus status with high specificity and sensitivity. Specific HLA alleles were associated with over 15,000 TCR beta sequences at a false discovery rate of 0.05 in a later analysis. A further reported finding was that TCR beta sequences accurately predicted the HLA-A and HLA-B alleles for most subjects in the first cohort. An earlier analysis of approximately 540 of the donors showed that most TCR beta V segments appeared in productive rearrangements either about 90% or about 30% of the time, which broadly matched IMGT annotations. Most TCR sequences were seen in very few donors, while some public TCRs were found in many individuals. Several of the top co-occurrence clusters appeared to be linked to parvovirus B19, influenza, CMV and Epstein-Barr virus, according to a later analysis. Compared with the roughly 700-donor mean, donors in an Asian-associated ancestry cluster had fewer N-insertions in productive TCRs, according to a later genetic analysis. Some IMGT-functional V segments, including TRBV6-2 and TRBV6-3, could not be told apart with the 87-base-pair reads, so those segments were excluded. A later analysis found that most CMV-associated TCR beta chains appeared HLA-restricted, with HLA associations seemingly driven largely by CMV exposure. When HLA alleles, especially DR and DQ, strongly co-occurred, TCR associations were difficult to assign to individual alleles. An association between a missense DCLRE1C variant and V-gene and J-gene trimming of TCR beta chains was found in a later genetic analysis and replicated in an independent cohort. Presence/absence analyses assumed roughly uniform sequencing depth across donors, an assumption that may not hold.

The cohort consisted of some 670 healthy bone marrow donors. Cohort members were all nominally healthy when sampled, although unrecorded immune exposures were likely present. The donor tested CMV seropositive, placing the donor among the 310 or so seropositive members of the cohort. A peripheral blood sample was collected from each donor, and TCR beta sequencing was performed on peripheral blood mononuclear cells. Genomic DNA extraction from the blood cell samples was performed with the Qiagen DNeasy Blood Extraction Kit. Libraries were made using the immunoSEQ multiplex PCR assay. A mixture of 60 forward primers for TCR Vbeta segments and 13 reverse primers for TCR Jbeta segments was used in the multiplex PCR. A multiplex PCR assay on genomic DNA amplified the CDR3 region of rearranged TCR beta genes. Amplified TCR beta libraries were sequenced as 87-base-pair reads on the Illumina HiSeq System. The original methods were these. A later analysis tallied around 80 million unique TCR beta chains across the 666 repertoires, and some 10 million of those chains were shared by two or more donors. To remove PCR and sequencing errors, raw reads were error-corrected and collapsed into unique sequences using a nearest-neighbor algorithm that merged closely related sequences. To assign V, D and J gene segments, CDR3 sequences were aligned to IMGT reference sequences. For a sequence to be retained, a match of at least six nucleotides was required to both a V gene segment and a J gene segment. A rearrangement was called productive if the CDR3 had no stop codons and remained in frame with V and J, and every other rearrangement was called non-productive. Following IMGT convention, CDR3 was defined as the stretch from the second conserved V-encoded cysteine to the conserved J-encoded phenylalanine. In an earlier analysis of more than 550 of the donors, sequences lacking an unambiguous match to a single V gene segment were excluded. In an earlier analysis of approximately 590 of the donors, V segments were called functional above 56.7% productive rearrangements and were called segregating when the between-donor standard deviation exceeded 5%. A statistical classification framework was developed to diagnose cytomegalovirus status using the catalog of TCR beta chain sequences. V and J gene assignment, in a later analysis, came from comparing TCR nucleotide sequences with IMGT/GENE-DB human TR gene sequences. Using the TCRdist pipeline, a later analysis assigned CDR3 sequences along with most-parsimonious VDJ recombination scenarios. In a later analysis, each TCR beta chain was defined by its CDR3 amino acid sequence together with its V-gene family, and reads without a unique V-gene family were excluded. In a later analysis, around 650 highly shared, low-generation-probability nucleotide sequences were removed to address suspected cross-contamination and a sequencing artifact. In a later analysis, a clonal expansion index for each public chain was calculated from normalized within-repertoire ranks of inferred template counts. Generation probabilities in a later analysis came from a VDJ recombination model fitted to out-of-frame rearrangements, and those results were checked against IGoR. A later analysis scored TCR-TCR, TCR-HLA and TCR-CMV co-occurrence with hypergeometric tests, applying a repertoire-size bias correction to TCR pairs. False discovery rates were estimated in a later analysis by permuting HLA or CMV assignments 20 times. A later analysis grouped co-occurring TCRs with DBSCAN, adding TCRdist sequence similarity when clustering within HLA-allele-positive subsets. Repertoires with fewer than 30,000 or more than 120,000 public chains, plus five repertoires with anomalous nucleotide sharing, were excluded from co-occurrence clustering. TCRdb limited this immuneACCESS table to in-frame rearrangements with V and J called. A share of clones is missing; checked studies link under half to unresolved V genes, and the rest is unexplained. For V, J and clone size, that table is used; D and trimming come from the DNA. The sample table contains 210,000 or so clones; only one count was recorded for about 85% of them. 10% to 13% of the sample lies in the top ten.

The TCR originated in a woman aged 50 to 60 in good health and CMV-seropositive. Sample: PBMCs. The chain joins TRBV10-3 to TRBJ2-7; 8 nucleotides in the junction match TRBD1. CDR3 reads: CAISESLQGAGQYF. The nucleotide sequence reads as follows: TGTGCCATCAGTGAGTCGCTTCAGGGGGCCGGGCAGTACTTC.